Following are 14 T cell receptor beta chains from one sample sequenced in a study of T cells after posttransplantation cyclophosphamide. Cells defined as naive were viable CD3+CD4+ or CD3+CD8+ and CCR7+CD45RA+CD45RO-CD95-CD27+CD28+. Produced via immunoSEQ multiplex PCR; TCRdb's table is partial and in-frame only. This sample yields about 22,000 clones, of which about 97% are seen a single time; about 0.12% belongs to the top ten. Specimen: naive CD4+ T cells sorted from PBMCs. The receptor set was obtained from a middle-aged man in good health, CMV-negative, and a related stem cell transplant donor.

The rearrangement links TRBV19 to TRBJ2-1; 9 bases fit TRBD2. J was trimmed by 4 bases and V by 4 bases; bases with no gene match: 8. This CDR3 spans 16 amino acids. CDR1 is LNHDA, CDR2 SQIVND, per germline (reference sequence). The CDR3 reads CASSTQTSGKYNEQFF. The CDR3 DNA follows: TGTGCCAGTAGTACCCAGACTAGCGGAAAGTACAATGAGCAGTTCTTC. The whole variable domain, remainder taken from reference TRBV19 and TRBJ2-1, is DGGITQSPKYLFRKEGQNVTLSCEQNLNHDAMYWYRQDPGQGLRLIYYSQIVNDFQKGDIAEGYSVSREKKESFPLTVTSAQKNPTAFYLCASSTQTSGKYNEQFFGPGTRLTVL.

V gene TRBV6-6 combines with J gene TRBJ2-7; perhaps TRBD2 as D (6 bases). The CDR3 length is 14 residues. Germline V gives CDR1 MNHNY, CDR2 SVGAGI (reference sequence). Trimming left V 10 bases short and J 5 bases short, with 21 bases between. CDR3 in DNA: TGTGCCACTAAGGACTCACCGGGGAGGAACGAGCAGTACTTC. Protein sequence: CATKDSPGRNEQYF.

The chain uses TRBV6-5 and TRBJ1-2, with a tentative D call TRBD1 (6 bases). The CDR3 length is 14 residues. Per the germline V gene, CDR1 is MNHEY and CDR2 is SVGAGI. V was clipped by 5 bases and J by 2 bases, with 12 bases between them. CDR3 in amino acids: CASSIGTNNYGYTF. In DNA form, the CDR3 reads TGTGCCAGCAGTATCGGGACAAACAACTATGGCTACACCTTC.

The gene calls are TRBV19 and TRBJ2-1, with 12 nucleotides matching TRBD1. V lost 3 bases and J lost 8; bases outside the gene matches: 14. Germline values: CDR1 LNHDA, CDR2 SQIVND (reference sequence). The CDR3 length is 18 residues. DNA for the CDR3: TGTGCCAGTAGTATTTCTTCTTGGGACAGGGGGCACGTTGATGAGCAGTTCTTC. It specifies CASSISSWDRGHVDEQFF.

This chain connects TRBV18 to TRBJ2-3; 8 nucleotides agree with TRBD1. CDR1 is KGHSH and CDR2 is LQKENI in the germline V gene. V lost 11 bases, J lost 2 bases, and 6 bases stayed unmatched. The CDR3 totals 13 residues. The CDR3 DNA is TGTGCCTCACGGACAGGGTCCACAGATACGCAGTATTTT. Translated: CASRTGSTDTQYF.

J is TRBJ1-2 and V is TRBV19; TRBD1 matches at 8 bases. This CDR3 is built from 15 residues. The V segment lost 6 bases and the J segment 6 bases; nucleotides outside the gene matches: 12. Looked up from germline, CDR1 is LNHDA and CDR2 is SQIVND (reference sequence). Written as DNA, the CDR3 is TGTGCCAGTAGCCCTCGGGCAGGGGGCGACAATGGCTACACCTTC. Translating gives CASSPRAGGDNGYTF.

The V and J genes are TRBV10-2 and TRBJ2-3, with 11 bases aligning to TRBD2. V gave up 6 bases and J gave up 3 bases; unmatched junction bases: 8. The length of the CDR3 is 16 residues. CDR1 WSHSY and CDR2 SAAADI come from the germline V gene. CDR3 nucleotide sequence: TGCGCCAGCAGCCGCTTTCTAGCGGGGGGTACAGATACGCAGTATTTT. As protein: CASSRFLAGGTDTQYF.

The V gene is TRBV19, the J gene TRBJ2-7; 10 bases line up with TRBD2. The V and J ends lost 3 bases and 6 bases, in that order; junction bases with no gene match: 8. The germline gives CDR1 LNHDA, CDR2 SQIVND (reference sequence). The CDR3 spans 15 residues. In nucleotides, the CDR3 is TGTGCCAGTAGTATTGGTCTCGGGACTAGCGTCGAGCAGTACTTC. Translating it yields CASSIGLGTSVEQYF.

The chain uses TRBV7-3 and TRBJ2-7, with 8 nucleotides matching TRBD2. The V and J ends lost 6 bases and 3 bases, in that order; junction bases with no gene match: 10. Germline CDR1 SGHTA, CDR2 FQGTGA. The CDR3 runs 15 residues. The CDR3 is CASRLTGGAGYEQYF. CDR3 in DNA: TGTGCCAGCAGATTGACCGGGGGGGCCGGCTACGAGCAGTACTTC.

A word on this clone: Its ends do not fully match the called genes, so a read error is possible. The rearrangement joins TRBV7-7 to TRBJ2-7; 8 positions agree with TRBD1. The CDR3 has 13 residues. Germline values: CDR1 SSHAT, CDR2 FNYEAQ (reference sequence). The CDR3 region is CASSASRDREQYF. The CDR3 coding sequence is TGTGCTAGCAGCGCCTCCCGGGACAGGGAGCAGTACTTC.

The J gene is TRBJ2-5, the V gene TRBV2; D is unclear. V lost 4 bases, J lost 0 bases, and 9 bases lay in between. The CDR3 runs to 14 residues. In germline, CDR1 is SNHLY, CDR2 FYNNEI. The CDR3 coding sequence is TGTGCCAGCAGTGTTCTCCAGTACCAAGAGACCCAGTACTTC. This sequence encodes CASSVLQYQETQYF. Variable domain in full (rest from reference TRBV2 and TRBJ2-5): EPEVTQTPSHQVTQMGQEVILRCVPISNHLYFYWYRQILGQKVEFLVSFYNNEISEKSEIFDDQFSVERPDGSNFTLKIRSTKLEDSAMYFCASSVLQYQETQYFGPGTRLLVL.

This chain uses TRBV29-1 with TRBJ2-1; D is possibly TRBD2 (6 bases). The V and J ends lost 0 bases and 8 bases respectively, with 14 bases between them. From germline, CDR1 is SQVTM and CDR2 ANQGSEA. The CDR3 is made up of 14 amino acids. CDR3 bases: TGCAGCGTTGAAGATCGGGGGTCGGGCGATGAGCAGTTCTTC. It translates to CSVEDRGSGDEQFF.

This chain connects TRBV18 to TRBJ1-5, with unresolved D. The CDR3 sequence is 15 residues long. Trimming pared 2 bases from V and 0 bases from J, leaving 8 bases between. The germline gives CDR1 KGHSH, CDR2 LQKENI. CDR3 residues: CASSPTALSNQPQHF. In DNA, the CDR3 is TGTGCCAGCTCACCAACAGCCCTTAGCAATCAGCCCCAGCATTTT.

In DNA, the CDR3 is TGTGCCAGCAGCCAAGCAGGGAACTCCTACGAGCAGTACTTC. Residues: CASSQAGNSYEQYF. The chain employs TRBV7-9 and TRBJ2-7; possible D gene TRBD1, 5 bases. CDR1 SEHNR and CDR2 FQNEAQ come from the germline V gene (reference sequence). The V end lost 5 bases, the J end lost 0 bases, and 11 bases lay between the germline ends. The CDR3 is 14 residues long.